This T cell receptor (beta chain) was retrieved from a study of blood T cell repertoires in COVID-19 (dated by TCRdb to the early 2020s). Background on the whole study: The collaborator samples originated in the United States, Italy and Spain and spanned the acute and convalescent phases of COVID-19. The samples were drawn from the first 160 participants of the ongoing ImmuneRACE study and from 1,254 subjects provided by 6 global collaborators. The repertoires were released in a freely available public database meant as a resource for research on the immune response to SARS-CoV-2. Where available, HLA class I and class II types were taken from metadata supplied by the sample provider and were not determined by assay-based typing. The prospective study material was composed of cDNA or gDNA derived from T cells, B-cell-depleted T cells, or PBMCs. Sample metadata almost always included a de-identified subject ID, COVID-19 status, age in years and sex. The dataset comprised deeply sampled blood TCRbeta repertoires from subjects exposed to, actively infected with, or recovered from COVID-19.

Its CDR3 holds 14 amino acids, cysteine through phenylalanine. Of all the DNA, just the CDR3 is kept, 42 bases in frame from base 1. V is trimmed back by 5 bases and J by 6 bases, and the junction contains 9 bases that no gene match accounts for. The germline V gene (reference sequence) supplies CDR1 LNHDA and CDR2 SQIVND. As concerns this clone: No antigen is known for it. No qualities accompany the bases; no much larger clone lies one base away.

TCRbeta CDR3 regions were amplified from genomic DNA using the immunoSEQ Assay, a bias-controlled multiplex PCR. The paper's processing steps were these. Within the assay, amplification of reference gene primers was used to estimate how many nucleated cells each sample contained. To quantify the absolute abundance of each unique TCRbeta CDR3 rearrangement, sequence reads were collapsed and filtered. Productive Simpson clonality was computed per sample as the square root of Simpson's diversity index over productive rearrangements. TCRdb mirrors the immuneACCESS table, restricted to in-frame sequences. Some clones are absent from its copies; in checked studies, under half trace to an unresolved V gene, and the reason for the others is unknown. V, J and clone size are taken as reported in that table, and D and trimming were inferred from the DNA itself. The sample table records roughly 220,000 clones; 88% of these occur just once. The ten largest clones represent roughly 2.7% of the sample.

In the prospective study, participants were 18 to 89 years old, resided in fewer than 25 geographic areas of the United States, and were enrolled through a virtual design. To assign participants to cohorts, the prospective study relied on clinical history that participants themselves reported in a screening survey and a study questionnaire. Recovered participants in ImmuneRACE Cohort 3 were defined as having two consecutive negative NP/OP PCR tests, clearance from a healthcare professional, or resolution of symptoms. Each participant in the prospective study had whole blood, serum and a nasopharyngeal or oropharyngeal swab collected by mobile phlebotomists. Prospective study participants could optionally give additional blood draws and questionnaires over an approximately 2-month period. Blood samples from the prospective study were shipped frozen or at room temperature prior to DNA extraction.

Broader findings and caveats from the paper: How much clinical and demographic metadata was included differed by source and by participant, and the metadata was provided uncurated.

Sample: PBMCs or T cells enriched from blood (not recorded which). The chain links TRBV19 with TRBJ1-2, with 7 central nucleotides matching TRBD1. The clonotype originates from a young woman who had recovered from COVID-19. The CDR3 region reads CASSELTGAHGYTF. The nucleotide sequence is TGTGCCAGTAGTGAGCTCACAGGGGCCCATGGCTACACCTTC.